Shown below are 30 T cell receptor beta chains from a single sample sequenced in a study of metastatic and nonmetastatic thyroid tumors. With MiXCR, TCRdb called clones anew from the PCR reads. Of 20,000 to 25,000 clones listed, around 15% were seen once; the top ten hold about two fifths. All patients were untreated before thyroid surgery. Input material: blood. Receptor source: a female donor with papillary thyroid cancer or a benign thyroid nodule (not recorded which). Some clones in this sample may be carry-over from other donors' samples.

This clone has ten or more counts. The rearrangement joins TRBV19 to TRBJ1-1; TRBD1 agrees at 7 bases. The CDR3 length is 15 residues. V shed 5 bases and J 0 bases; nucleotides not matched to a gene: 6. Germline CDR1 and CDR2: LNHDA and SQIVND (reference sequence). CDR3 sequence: CASSAHRGMNTEAFF. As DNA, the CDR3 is TGTGCCAGTAGTGCCCACAGGGGCATGAACACTGAAGCTTTCTTT. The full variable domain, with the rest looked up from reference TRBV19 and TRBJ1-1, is DGGITQSPKYLFRKEGQNVTLSCEQNLNHDAMYWYRQDPGQGLRLIYYSQIVNDFQKGDIAEGYSVSREKKESFPLTVTSAQKNPTAFYLCASSAHRGMNTEAFFGQGTRLTVV.

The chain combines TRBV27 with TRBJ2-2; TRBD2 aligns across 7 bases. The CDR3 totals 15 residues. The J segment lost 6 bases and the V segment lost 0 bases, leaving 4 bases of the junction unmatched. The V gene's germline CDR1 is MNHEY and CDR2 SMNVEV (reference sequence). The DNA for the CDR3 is TGTGCCAGCAGTTTATCGGGAGGGCCTCCCGGGGAGCTGTTTTTT. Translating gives CASSLSGGPPGELFF.

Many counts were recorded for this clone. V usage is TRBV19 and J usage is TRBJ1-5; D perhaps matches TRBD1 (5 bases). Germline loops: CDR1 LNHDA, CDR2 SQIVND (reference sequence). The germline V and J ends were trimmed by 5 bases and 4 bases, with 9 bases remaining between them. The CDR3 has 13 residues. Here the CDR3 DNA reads TGTGCCAGTAGTCAGGCAGGGAATCAGCCCCAGCATTTT. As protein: CASSQAGNQPQHF.

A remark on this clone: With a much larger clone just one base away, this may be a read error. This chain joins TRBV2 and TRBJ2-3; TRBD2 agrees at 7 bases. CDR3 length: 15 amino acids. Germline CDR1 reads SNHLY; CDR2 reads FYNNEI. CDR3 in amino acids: CASCEGLVGTDMQYF. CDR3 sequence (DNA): TGTGCCAGCTGTGAAGGACTAGTAGGCACAGATATGCAGTATTTT. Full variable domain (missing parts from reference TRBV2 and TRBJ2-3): EPEVTQTPSHQVTQMGQEVILRCVPISNHLYFYWYRQILGQKVEFLVSFYNNEISEKSEIFDDQFSVERPDGSNFTLKIRSTKLEDSAMYFCASCEGLVGTDMQYFGPGTRLTVL.

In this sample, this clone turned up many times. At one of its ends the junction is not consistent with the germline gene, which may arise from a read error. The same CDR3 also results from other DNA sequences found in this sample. The CDR3 sequence: CASSLGAGGSEQYF. The CDR3 DNA reads as TGTGCCAGCAGTTTAGGGGCGGGGGGGAGCGAGCAGTACTTC. The V call is TRBV7-9, the J call TRBJ2-7; 9 bases are shared with TRBD2. The CDR3 contains 14 residues. Looked up from germline, CDR1 is SEHNR and CDR2 is FQNEAQ (reference sequence).

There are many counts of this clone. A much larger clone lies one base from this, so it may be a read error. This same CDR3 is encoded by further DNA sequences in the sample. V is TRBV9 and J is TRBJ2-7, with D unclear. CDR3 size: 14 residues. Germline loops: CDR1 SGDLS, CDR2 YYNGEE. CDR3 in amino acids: CASSVSRDTGEQYF. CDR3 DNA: TGCGCCAGCAGCGTATCCAGAGACACGGGTGAGCAGTACTTC.

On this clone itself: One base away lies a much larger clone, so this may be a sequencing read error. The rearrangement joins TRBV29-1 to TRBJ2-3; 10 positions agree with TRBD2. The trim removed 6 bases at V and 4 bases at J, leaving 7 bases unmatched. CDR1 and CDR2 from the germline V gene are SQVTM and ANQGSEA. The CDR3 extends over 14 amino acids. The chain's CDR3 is CSVGTSDQADTQYF. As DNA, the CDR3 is TGCAGCGTGGGGACTAGCGATCAAGCAGATACGCAGTATTTT.

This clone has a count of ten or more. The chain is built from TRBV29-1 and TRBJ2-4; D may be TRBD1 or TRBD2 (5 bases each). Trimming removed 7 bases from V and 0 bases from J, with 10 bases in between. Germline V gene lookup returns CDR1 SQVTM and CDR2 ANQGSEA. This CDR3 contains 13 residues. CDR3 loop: CSASGTAKNIQYF. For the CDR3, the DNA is TGCAGCGCCTCCGGGACAGCCAAAAACATTCAGTACTTC.

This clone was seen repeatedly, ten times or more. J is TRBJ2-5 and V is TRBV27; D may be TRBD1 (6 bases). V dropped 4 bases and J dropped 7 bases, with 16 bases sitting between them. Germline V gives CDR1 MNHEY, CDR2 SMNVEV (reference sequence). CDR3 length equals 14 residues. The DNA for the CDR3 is TGTGCCAGCAGTTCAAAGGGGGTTTTTGCGACCCAGTACTTC. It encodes CASSSKGVFATQYF.

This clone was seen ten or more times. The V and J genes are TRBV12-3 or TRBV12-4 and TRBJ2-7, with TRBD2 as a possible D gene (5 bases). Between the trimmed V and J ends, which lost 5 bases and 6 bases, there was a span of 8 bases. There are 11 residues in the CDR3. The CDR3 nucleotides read TGTGCCAGCAGTAACGGGGTCGAGCAGTACTTC. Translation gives CASSNGVEQYF.

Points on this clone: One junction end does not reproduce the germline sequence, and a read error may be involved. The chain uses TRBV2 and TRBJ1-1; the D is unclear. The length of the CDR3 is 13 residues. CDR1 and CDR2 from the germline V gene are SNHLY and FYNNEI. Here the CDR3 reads CASIRGMNTEAFF. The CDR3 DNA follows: TGTGCCAGCATTAGAGGTATGAACACTGAAGCCTTCTTT. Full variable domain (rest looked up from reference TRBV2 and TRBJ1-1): EPEVTQTPSHQVTQMGQEVILRCVPISNHLYFYWYRQILGQKVEFLVSFYNNEISEKSEIFDDQFSVERPDGSNFTLKIRSTKLEDSAMYFCASIRGMNTEAFFGQGTRLTVV.

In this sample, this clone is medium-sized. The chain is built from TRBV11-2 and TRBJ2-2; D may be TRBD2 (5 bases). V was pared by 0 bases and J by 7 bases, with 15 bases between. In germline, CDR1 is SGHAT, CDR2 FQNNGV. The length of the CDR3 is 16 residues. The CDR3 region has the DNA TGTGCCAGCAGCTTAGATCGGGGTGTAGGGAACGGGGAGCTGTTTTTT. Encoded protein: CASSLDRGVGNGELFF.

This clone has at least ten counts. The CDR3 region is CASSPGPEDSYEQYF. The DNA for the CDR3 is TGCGCCAGCAGCCCGGGACCTGAAGATTCCTACGAGCAGTACTTC. V and J are TRBV5-1 and TRBJ2-7; possibly TRBD1 or TRBD2 for D (5 bases each). Trimming cost V 4 bases and J 1 base, with 15 bases left between them. From germline, CDR1 is SGHRS and CDR2 YFSETQ. The CDR3 contains 15 residues.

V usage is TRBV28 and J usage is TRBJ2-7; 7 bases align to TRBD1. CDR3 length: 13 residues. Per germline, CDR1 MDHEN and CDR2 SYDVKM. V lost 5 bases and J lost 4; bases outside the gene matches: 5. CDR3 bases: TGTGCCAGCAGTCCCGGGGACAGTTACGAGCAGTACGTC. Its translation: CASSPGDSYEQYV.

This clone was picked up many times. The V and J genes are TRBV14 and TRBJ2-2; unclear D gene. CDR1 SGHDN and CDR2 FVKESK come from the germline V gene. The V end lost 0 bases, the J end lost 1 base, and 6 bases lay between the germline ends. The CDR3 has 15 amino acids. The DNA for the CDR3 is TGTGCCAGCAGCCAAGATCGGCTGAACACCGGGGAGCTGTTTTTT. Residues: CASSQDRLNTGELFF.

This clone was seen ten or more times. CDR3 nucleotide sequence: TGTGCCAGCAGTCGAAGACAGGGGGAAAACTATGGCTACACCTTC. Its translation: CASSRRQGENYGYTF. This chain joins TRBV3-1 and TRBJ1-2, with 9 positions matching TRBD1. With 6 bases clipped from V and 2 bases from J, the junction kept 7 bases outside the gene matches. Germline CDR1 reads LGHDT; CDR2 reads YNNKEL (reference sequence). The CDR3 length is 15 residues.

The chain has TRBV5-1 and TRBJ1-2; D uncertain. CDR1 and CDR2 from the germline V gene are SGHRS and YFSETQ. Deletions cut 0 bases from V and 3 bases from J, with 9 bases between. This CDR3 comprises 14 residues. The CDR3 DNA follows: TGCGCCAGCAGCTTGGCCGGAAAGTACTATGGCTACACCTTC. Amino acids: CASSLAGKYYGYTF.

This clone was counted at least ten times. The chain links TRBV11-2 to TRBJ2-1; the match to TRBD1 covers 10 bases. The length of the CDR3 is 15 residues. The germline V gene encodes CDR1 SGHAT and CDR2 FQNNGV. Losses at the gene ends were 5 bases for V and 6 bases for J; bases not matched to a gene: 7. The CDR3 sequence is CASSRDRGTGNEQFF. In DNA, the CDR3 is TGTGCCAGCAGCCGGGACAGGGGTACGGGCAATGAGCAGTTCTTC.

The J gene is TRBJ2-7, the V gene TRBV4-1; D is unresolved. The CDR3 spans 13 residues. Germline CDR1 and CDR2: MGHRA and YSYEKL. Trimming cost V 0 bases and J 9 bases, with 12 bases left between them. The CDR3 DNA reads TGCGCCAGCAGCCAAGATCGGTACGGGTTGCAGTACTTC. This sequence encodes CASSQDRYGLQYF.

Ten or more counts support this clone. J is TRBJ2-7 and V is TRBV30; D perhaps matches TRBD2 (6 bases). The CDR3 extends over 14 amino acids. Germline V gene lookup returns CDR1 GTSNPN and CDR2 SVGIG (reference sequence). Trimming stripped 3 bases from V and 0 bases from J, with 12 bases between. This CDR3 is CAWSSGVLSYEQYF. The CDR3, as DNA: TGTGCCTGGAGCTCGGGGGTACTCTCCTACGAGCAGTACTTC.

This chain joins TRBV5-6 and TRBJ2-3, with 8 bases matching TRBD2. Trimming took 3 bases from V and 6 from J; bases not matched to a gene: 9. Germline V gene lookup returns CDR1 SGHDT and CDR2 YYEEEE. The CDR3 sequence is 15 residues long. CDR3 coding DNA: TGTGCCAGCAGCTCCAGTTTGGCGGGAGGTGATACGCAGTATTTT. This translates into CASSSSLAGGDTQYF.

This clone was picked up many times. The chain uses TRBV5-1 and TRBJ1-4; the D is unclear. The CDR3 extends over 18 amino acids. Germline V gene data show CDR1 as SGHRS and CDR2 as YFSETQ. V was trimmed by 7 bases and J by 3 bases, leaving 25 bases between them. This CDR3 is CASDAQPGSSAANEKLFF. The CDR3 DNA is TGCGCCAGCGACGCCCAACCGGGCTCCAGTGCAGCTAATGAAAAACTGTTTTTT.

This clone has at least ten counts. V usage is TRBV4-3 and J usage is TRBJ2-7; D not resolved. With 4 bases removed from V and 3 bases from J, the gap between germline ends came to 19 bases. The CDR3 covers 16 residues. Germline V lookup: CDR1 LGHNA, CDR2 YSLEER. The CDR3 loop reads CASSPHLEGPGYEQYF. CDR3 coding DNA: TGCGCCAGCAGCCCCCATCTCGAAGGGCCCGGCTACGAGCAGTACTTC.

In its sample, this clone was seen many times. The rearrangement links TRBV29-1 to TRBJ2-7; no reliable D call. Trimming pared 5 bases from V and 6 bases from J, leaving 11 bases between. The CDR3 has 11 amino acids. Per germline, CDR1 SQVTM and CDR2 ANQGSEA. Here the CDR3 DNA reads TGCAGCGTTAGGGTACCGGGCGAGCAGTACTTC. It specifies CSVRVPGEQYF.

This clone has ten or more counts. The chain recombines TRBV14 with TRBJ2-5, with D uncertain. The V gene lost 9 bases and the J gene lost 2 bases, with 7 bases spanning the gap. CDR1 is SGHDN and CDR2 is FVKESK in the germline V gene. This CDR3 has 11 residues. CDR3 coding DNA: TGTGCCAGTGGACGGCAAGAGACCCAGTACTTC. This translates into CASGRQETQYF.

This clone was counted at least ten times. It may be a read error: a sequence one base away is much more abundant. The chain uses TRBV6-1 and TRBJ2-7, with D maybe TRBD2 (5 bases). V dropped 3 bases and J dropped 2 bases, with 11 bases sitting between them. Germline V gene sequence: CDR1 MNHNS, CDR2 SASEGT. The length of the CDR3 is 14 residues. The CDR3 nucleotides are TGTGCCAGCAGTGAGTGGAGGACCCCCTACGAGCAGTACTTC. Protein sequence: CASSEWRTPYEQYF.

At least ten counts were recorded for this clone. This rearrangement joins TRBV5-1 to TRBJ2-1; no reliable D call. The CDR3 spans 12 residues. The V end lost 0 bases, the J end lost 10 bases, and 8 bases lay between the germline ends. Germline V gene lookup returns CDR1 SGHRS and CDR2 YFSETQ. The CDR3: CASSLEISEQFF. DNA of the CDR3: TGCGCCAGCAGCTTGGAAATTAGCGAGCAGTTCTTC. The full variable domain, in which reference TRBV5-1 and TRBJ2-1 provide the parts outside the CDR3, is KAGVTQTPRYLIKTRGQQVTLSCSPISGHRSVSWYQQTPGQGLQFLFEYFSETQRNKGNFPGRFSGRQFSNSRSEMNVSTLELGDSALYLCASSLEISEQFFGPGTRLTVL.

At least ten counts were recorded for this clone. CDR3 protein: CSARDLGNEQFF. CDR3 in DNA: TGCAGTGCTAGAGATCTGGGGAATGAGCAGTTCTTC. This chain connects TRBV20-1 to TRBJ2-1; D is ambiguous. The CDR3 sequence is 12 residues long. Looked up from germline, CDR1 is DFQATT and CDR2 is SNEGSKA (reference sequence). The V and J ends lost 0 bases and 7 bases respectively, with 7 bases between them.

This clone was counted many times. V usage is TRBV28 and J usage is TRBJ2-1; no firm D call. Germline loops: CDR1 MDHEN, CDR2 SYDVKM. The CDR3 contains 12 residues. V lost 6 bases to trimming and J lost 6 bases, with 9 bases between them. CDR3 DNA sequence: TGTGCCAGCAGCCCCCGGCGCAATGAGCAGTTCTTC. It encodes CASSPRRNEQFF.

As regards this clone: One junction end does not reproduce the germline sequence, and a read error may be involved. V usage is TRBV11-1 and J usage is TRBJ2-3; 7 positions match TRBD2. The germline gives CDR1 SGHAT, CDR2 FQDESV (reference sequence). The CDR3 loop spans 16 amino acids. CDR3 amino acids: CPSRRLAGVLADTQYF. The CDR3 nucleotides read TGTCCCAGCCGCCGACTCGCGGGGGTCCTAGCGGATACGCAGTATTTT.